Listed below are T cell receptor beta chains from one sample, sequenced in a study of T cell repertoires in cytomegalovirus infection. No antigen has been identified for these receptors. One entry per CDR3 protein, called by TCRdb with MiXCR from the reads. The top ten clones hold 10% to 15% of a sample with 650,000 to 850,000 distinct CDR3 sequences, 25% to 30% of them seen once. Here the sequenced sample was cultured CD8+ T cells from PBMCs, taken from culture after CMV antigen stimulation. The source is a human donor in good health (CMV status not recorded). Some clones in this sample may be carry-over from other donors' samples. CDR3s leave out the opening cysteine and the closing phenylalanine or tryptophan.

ASSQSRQGGSGNTIY,TRBV23-1
ASSFTRDRGLGNTEAF,TRBV7-9
ASSSGRSLYNSPLH,TRBV27
ASSEERGGLNEQF,TRBV6-4
ASSLYPAINQPQH,TRBV27
ASSPHYNSPLH,TRBV6-5
ASSSRTGGNSPLH,TRBV7-8
ASSPPKSGVGREQY,TRBV18
ASSPKPTGMANTGELF,TRBV7-3
ASSHSGSPTDTQY,TRBV4-1
ASARGTAGGYT,TRBV27
ASSSDRFPAF,TRBV5-6
ASSAAGIGGDTEAF,TRBV7-2
ASGDGTVRVYEQF,TRBV25-1
ASSLGHVGSTEAF,TRBV7-9
ASSLSGGWADTQY,TRBV27
ASSFGTAPSGNTIY,TRBV13
SALGQGTDEQF,TRBV29-1
ASKGNANTQY,TRBV9
ASSGLNNEQF,TRBV9
ASSGQDYEQY,TRBV10-3
ASSQDLLIQGTGELF,TRBV4-2
ASSQAGGDRTQY,TRBV4-1
ASSFIVARRNDEKLF,TRBV12-3/TRBV12-4
ASSEDPGGELF,TRBV6-1
ASSSGTAYQETQY,TRBV7-6
ASSPRQGREQY,TRBV4-2
ASSPGGRFTDTQY,TRBV7-6
ASSMDRALADTQY,TRBV6-8
ASSQDVTTHYNSPLH,TRBV4-3
ASNTGGELDTEAF,TRBV5-4
ASSPRQGSPLEQY,TRBV7-3
ASSASLTGKAF,TRBV9